This section outlines one T cell receptor (beta chain) sequence together with its context. This clonotype was observed at least ten times. Its target antigen remains unknown. Per-base qualities were not stored, and no clone one base away is much larger. Hyperthyroidism patients were newly diagnosed, had a disease duration of under 2 months, and were aged 18 to 65 years. Exclusion was applied to patients with uncontrolled infections, other autoimmune diseases, pregnancy or lactation. Clinical symptoms, serum thyroxine and TRAb, thyroid ultrasound, and orbital computed tomography formed the basis for the diagnoses. For progressor patients, blood was drawn at the first diagnosis of hyperthyroidism, before any ophthalmopathy symptoms had appeared. Ficoll-Paque density gradient centrifugation was used to isolate PBMCs from approximately 10 ml of fresh peripheral blood. Progressor patients were initially diagnosed with Graves' hyperthyroidism and developed ophthalmopathy during follow-up. Total RNA was extracted using Trizol reagent, and RNA quality was assessed on an Agilent 2100 Bioanalyzer.

The data derive from a study of T cells in Graves' hyperthyroidism and ophthalmopathy (dated by TCRdb to between 2018 and 2021). Study-level background: Peripheral blood was collected at initial diagnosis, before any treatment. Thyroid tissue and blood T-cell repertoires from six Graves' hyperthyroidism patients were also compared in the study. Prospective prediction of ophthalmopathy was tested in an independent validation cohort consisting of 18 to 20 hyperthyroidism patients and 15 or so patients who later progressed to ophthalmopathy. The 85 to 100 discovery patients were randomly split 7:3 into training and test sets. A discovery cohort of about 96 patients, roughly 43 with Graves' ophthalmopathy and 55 to 65 with stable Graves' hyperthyroidism, was used to find distinguishing TCR V-J signatures. According to the paper, TCR Vbeta CDR3 sequencing was carried out on about 140 peripheral blood samples, which came from around 43 ophthalmopathy, about 75 hyperthyroidism and around 17 progressor patients. Once sampling was done, hyperthyroidism patients were given methimazole at a starting dose of 30 mg daily, whereas ophthalmopathy patients were given high-dose intravenous methylprednisolone. Overall study outcomes, separate from this receptor: Sample size was not statistically predetermined, and blinding of investigators to group allocation was not performed. Blood samples also contained most of the expanded thyroid clonotypes (frequency above 0.001), which suggests that blood repertoires may reflect thyroid immune responses. A model built on a 13 V-J signature distinguished ophthalmopathy from stable hyperthyroidism, reaching roughly 88% sensitivity and 81.08% specificity in cross-validation and 80%/75% in testing. In validation, progression to ophthalmopathy was predicted by the model with nearly 71% sensitivity and under 85% specificity, a median of 6.5 months before onset.

Its CDR3 holds 14 amino acids, cysteine through phenylalanine. Left in the record is the CDR3 DNA by itself, 42 bases read in frame from the first base. Sequences SNHLY (CDR1) and FYNNEI (CDR2) are obtained from the germline V gene. A distance of 17 bases separates the germline ends of V and J, which lose 6 bases and 6 bases respectively. The TCR beta CDR3 regions were amplified from the RNA transcripts. The TCR CDR3 was subjected to a first round of RT-PCR using the HTBI primer set and the Qiagen OneStep RT-PCR kit. Libraries were constructed in a second round of multiplex PCR, after which size selection and purification were carried out. Libraries were sequenced paired-end with 100 bp reads on an Illumina HiSeq2000. For the original study's pipeline: SOAPnuke was used to process the raw data, throwing out any read that contained adapters or uncalled bases, had a mean Phred below 15, or lacked an exact constant-primer or identifier match. High-quality paired reads were merged with COPE v1.2.5, and unique nucleotide sequences were defined as clonotypes. MiTCR v1.1 was used to align the clonotypes against IMGT TRBV, TRBD and TRBJ reference segments. Analysis was restricted to V-J combinations with a frequency above 0.0001, which covered over 98% of repertoires. A TCS score was defined as the ratio between F50 (clonal expansion) and ExV (chaos), using BLOSUM62-based TCRdist between CDR3 peptides within each V-J. Welch's t-statistics and random forest reduced around 520 V-J features to roughly 13, which were used in a naive Bayes classifier (R e1071). The public sequencing data were trimmed at Q25 with fastp and processed into clonotypes with MiXCR by TCRdb, which kept only in-frame beta chains. Merged by CDR3 protein, the rows form single entries marked with the most common genes and DNA. Here the V and J calls rest on TCRdb's processing, not on the authors' analysis. The sample profile shows roughly 170,000 distinct CDR3 sequences; just under 9.5% of them were found once. The top ten constitute less than 25% of the sample.

The TCR was taken from a woman under 30 with Graves' hyperthyroidism that later progressed to Graves' ophthalmopathy. This chain is built from TRBV2 and TRBJ1-2; perhaps TRBD1 is the D gene, with 6 bases matching. The sequenced sample consisted of blood. The DNA is as follows: TGTGCCAGCAGCGGCCGAAACAGGGCGAATGGCTACACCTTC. Translated, this gives CASSGRNRANGYTF.